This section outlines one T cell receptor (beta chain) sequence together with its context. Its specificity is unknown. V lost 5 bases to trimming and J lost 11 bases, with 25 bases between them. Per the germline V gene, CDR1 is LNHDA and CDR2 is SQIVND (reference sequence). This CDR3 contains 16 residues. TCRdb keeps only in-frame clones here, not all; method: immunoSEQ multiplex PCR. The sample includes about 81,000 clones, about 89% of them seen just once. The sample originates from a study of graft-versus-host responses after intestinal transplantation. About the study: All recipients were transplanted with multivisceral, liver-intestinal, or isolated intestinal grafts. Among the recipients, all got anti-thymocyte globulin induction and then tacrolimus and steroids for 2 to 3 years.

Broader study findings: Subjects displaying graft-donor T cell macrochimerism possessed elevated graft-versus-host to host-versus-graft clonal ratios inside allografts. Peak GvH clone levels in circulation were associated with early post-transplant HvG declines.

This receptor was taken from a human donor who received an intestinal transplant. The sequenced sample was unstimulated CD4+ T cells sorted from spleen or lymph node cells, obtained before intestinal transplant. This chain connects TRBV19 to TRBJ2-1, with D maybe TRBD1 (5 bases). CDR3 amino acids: CASSDIGGQSRAKQFF. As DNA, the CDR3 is TGTGCCAGTAGTGACATTGGCGGACAATCAAGGGCAAAGCAGTTCTTC.